This T cell receptor (delta chain) was captured by sequencing in a study of delta chain sequences of gamma delta T cells (dated by TCRdb to 2015 to 2018). Libraries came from PCR. The instrument was an Illumina MiSeq. TCRdb reanalyzed the public reads with the CATT caller, and identical DNA sequences were merged afterwards. The sample table shows 3,000 to 4,000 delta-chain clones, and under 80% are seen once. The ten largest clonotypes hold under 65% of the sample. This clone is classified as medium-sized (0.01 to 0.1%). Its recognized antigen is unknown. The protein recorded in TCRdb matches a much larger clone and deviates from this DNA's translation at residue 2, suggesting a read error; the protein here is obtained by translating the DNA. The CDR3 holds 14 amino acids from the cysteine to the phenylalanine. Left in the record is the CDR3 DNA by itself, 42 bases read in frame from the first base. According to the germline V gene, CDR1 reads GEAIGNYY and CDR2 reads EKD.

Recombination connected TRDV2 to TRDJ1, with the D gene not clear enough to name. This TCR derives from a human donor with breast cancer. Sequenced sample: a tumor sample. CDR3 region: CSCDTVSPDDKLIF. The nucleotide sequence reads as follows: TGTTCCTGTGACACTGTTTCCCCGGACGATAAACTCATCTTT.